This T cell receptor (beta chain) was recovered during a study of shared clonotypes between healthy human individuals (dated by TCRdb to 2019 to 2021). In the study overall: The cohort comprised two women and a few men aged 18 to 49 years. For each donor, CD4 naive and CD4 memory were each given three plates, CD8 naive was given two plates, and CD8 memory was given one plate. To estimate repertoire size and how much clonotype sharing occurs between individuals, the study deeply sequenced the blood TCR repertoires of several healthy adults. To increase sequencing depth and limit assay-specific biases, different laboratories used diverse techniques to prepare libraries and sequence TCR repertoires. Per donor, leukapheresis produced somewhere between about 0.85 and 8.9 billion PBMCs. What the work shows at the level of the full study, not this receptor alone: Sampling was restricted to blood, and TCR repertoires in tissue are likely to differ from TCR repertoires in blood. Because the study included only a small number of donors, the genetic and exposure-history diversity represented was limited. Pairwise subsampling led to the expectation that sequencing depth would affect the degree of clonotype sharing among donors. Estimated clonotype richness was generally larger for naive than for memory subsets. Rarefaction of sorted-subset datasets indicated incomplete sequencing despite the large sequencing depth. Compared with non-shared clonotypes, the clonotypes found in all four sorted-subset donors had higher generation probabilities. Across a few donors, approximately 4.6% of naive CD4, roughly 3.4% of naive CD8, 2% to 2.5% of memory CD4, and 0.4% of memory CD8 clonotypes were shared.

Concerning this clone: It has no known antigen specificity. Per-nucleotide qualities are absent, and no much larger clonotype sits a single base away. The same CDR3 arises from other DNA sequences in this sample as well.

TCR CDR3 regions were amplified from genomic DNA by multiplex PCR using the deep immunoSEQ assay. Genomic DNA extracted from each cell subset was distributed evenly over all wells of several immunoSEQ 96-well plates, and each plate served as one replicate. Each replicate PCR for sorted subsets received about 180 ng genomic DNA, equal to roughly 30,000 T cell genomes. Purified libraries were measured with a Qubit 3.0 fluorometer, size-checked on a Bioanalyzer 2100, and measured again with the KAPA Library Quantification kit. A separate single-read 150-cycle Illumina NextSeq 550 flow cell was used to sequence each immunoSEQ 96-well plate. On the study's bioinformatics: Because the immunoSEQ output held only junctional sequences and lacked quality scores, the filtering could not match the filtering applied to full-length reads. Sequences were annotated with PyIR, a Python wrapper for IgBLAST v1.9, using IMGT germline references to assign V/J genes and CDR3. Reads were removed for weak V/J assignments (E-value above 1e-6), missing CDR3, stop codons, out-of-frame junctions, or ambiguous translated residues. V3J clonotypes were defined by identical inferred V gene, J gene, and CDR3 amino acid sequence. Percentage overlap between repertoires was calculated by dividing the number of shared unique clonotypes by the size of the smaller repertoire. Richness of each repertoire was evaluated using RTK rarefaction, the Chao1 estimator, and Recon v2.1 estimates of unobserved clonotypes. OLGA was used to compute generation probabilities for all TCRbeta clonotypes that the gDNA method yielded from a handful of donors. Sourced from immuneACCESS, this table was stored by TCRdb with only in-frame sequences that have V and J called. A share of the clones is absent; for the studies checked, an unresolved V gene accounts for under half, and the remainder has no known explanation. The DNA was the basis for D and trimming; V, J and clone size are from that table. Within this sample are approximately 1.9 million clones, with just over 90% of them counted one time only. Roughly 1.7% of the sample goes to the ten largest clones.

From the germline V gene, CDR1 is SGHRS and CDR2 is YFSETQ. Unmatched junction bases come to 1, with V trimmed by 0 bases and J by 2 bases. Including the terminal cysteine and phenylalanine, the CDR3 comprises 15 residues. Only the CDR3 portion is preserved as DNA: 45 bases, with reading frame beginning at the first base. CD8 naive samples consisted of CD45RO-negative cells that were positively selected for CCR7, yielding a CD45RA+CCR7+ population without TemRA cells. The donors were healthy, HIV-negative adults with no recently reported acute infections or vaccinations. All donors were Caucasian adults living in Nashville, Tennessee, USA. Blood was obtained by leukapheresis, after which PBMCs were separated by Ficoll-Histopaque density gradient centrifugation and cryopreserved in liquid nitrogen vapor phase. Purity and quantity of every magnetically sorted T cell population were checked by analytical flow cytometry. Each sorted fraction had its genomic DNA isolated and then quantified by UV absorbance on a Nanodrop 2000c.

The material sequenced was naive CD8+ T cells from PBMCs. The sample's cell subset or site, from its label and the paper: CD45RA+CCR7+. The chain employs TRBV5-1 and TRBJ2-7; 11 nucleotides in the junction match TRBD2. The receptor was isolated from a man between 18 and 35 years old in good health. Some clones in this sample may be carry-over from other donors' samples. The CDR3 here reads CASSLGLAGPYEQYF. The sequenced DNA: TGCGCCAGCAGCTTGGGACTAGCGGGGCCCTACGAGCAGTACTTC.